This is a list of T cell receptor beta chains from one sample in a study of OX40 agonist ivuxolimab in advanced cancers. The method was immunoSEQ multiplex PCR; TCRdb's version includes in-frame clones alone and lacks a portion of them. The sample includes about 86,000 clones, around 88% seen only once; the top ten take 1.3% to 1.5%. The sequencing used CD4+ or CD8+ T cells sorted from blood, collected in a trial of the OX40 agonist ivuxolimab. Receptor source: an adult with an advanced solid tumor such as melanoma, head and neck, liver or kidney cancer. Each CDR3 is given with its conserved first and last residue. The D gene is left open where the match is weak. Size values are once, few and many counts, or a class for expanded clones, and some rows have none.

TRBV30	.	TRBJ2-7	14	.	TGTGCCTGGAGTACCGGACGGGGAAACTACGAGCAGTACTTC	CAWSTGRGNYEQYF
TRBV7-3	.	TRBJ1-1	18	.	TGTGCCAGCAGCTTAATACCACCCCCAACAGAATTGAACACTGAAGCTTTCTTT	CASSLIPPPTELNTEAFF
TRBV11-2	.	TRBJ2-2	14	.	TGTGCCAGCAGCTTAGAGGTCGCGATCGGGGAGCTGTTTTTT	CASSLEVAIGELFF
TRBV5-6	once	TRBJ1-4	16	TRBD1	TGTGCCAGCAGCTTGGCGACAGGGGCAACTAATGAAAAACTGTTTTTT	CASSLATGATNEKLFF
TRBV4-1	.	TRBJ2-6	17	TRBD1	TGCGCCAGCAGCCATGGGACAGGGAACTCTGGGGCCAACGTCCTGACTTTC	CASSHGTGNSGANVLTF
TRBV7-6	.	TRBJ2-2	15	TRBD1	TGTGCCAGCCACCAGGGCAGGGGGCAAACCGGGGAGCTGTTTTTT	CASHQGRGQTGELFF
TRBV25-1	once	TRBJ2-7	13	TRBD1	TGTGCCAGCAGGACAGGGGGAGGCTACGAGCAGTACTTC	CASRTGGGYEQYF
TRBV28	.	TRBJ1-5	14	.	TGTGCCAGCAGGAAGCAGAATAGCAATCAGCCCCAGCATTTT	CASRKQNSNQPQHF
TRBV4-2	.	TRBJ2-1	16	TRBD2	TGTGCCAGCAGCCAAGATCTAGCGGGGGCCTACAATGAGCAGTTCTTC	CASSQDLAGAYNEQFF
TRBV2	.	TRBJ2-1	14	.	TGTGCCAGCAGGGCGGACCCCACGAACAATGAGCAGTTCTTC	CASRADPTNNEQFF
TRBV14	.	TRBJ1-3	17	.	TGTGCCAGCAGTTACGGCTCAGGGATGGCGGCTGGAAACACCATATATTTT	CASSYGSGMAAGNTIYF
TRBV30	.	TRBJ1-1	13	.	TGTGCCTATTCTAAAGGGAGGGACACTGAAGCTTTCTTT	CAYSKGRDTEAFF
TRBV6-1	.	TRBJ2-3	15	.	TGTGCCGCGACCTGGGGGCTCCTCAGCACAGATACGCAGTATTTT	CAATWGLLSTDTQYF
TRBV15	.	TRBJ2-1	20	.	TGTGCCACCAGCAGAGAAAGAAGCCCCCTGGGCAGGTCGGCGGTAAATGAGCAGTTCTTC	CATSRERSPLGRSAVNEQFF
TRBV5-6	.	TRBJ2-3	15	TRBD2	TGTGCCAGCAGCTGGAGCGGGGAGGACACAGATACGCAGTATTTT	CASSWSGEDTDTQYF
TRBV11-2	.	TRBJ1-1	14	.	TGTGCCAGCAGCTTAGATCGGGCGGGCACTGAAGCTTTCTTT	CASSLDRAGTEAFF
TRBV9	.	TRBJ2-1	15	TRBD1	TGTGCCAGCAGCCCCCAAGGGGCAGGGGGCGGTGAGCAGTTCTTC	CASSPQGAGGGEQFF
TRBV29-1	.	TRBJ2-1	10	.	TGCAGCGCCTCTTTGGGTGAGCAGTTCTTC	CSASLGEQFF
TRBV14	once	TRBJ2-7	15	.	TGTGCCAGCAGCCCCCTCCGCGCAGGTGTGAACGAGCAGTACTTC	CASSPLRAGVNEQYF
TRBV15	.	TRBJ2-7	13	.	TGTGCCACCAGCAGAGATAAAAACTACGAGCAGTACTTC	CATSRDKNYEQYF
TRBV7-2	.	TRBJ2-3	16	.	TGTGCCAGCAGCTTACCCCTGGCAGGGGACACAGATACGCAGTATTTT	CASSLPLAGDTDTQYF
TRBV11-2	few	TRBJ2-5	15	.	TGTGCCAGCTCTTTTGGGGGCACTAGCGAGGAGACCCAGTACTTC	CASSFGGTSEETQYF
TRBV19	few	TRBJ2-1	14	.	TGTGCCAGTTCGGACATGCCCTCCTACAATGAGCAGTTCTTC	CASSDMPSYNEQFF
TRBV9	.	TRBJ2-3	15	.	TGTGCCAGCAGCGTAGGGGTTTTGGACACAGATACGCAGTATTTT	CASSVGVLDTDTQYF
TRBV7-8	.	TRBJ1-2	14	.	TGTGCCAGCAGCTTAAACAGCTATAACTATGGCTACACCTTC	CASSLNSYNYGYTF